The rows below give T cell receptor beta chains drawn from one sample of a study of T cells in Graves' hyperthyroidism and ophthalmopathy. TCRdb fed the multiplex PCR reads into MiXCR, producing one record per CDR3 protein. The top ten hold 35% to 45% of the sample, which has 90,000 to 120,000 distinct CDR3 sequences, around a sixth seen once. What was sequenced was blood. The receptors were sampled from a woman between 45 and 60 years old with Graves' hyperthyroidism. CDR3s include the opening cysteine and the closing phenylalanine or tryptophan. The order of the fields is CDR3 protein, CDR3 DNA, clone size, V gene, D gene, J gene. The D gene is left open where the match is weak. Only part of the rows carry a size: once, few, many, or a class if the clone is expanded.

CASNTEGEGDYGYTF TGTGCCAGCAACACTGAGGGAGAAGGGGACTATGGCTACACCTTC many TRBV9 . TRBJ1-2
CASSPQGETEAFF TGTGCCAGCAGCCCTCAGGGTGAAACTGAAGCTTTCTTT few TRBV11-2 . TRBJ1-1
CASSFPSGAAGETQYF TGTGCCAGCAGTTTTCCGTCGGGGGCCGCGGGAGAGACCCAGTACTTC many TRBV28 . TRBJ2-5
CASSLGDVGTENTGELFF TGTGCCAGCAGTTTAGGTGATGTCGGGACGGAGAACACCGGGGAGCTGTTTTTT . TRBV12-3/TRBV12-4 . TRBJ2-2
CSARDPSGERFNEQFF TGCAGTGCTAGAGACCCTAGCGGCGAAAGGTTCAATGAGCAGTTCTTC many TRBV20-1 TRBD2 TRBJ2-1
CASSRGLGVYEQFF TGTGCCAGCAGTAGGGGACTAGGAGTCTATGAGCAGTTCTTC many TRBV6-1 TRBD2 TRBJ2-1
CASSFYEQFF TGTGCCAGCAGCTTTTATGAGCAGTTCTTC few TRBV7-2 . TRBJ2-1
CASSLLGTGDTQYF TGTGCCAGCAGCTTATTAGGTACCGGAGATACGCAGTATTTT . TRBV7-9 . TRBJ2-3
CASSLGGASTDTQYF TGTGCCAGCAGCTTGGGCGGGGCTAGCACAGATACGCAGTATTTT . TRBV7-2 . TRBJ2-3
CASSPEGTGGEQFF TGCGCCAGCAGCCCCGAGGGGACAGGCGGTGAGCAGTTCTTC many TRBV5-1 TRBD1 TRBJ2-1
CASSPALNTEAFF TGTGCCAGCTCCCCCGCCTTGAACACTGAAGCTTTCTTT many TRBV18 . TRBJ1-1
CASSLGQETQYF TGTGCCAGCAGCTTAGGGCAGGAGACCCAGTACTTC many TRBV7-2 . TRBJ2-5
CASSAEGPGLDVEQFF TGTGCCAGCAGCGCGGAGGGCCCGGGACTAGATGTTGAGCAGTTCTTC many TRBV9 TRBD2 TRBJ2-1
CASNLEGAPEAFF TGTGCCAGCAATTTGGAGGGGGCGCCTGAAGCTTTCTTT many TRBV28 TRBD1 TRBJ1-1
CASSQGTLMGATEAFF TGCGCCAGCAGCCAAGGGACATTGATGGGGGCCACTGAAGCTTTCTTT many TRBV4-1 . TRBJ1-1
CASSELGTGFEKLFF TGTGCCAGCAGTGAGCTTGGGACAGGGTTCGAAAAACTGTTTTTT many TRBV2 TRBD1 TRBJ1-4
CASSQDLGLLMDEQFF TGTGCCAGCAGCCAAGATCTAGGACTTTTGATGGATGAGCAGTTCTTC many TRBV14 . TRBJ2-1
CASRPLGVAYEQYF TGTGCCAGCAGGCCTCTGGGGGTAGCCTACGAGCAGTACTTC . TRBV6-1 . TRBJ2-7
CSVEGLAGVNIQYF TGCAGCGTTGAAGGGCTAGCGGGGGTAAACATTCAGTACTTC many TRBV29-1 TRBD2 TRBJ2-4